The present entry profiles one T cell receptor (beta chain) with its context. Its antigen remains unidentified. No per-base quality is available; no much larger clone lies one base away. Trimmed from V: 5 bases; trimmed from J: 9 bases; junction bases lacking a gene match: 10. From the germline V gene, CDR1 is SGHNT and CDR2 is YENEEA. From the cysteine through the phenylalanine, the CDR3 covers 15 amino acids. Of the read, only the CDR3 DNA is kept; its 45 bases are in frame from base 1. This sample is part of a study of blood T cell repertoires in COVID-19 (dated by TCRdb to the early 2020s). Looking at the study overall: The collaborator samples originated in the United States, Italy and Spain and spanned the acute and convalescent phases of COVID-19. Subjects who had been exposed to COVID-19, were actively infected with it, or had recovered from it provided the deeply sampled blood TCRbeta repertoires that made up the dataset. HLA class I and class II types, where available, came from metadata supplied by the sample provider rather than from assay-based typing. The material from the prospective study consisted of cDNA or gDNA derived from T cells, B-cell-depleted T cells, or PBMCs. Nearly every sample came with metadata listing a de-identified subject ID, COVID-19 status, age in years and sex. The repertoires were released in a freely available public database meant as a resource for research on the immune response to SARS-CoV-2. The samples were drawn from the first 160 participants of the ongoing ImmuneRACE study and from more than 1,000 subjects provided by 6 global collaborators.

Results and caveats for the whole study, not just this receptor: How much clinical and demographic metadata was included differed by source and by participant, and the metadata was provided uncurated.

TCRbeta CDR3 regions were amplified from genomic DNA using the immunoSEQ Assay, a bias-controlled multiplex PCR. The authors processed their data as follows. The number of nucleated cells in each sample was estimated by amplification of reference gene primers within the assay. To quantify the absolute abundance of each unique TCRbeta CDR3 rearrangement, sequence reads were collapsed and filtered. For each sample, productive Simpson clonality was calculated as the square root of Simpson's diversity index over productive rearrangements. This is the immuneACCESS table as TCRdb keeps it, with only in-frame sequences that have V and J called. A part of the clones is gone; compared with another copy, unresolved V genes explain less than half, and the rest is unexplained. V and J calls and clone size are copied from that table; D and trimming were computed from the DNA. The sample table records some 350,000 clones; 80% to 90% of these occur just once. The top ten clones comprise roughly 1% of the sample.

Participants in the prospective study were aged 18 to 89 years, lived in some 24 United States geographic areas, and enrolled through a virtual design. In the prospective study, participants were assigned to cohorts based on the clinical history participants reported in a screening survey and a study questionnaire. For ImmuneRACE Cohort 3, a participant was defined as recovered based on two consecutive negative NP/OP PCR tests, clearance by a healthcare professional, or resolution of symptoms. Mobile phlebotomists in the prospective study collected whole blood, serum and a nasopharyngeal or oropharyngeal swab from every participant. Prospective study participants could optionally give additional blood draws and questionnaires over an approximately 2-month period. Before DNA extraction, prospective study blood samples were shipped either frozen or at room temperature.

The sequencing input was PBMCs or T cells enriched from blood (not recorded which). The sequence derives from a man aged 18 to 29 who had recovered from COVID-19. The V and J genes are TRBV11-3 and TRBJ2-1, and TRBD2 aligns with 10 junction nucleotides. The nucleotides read TGTGCCAGCAGCCAATTTAGCGGGGGGCCCATTGAGCAGTTCTTC. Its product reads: CASSQFSGGPIEQFF.